Detailed here is one T cell receptor (beta chain). Antigen specificity is unknown. The assay was immunoSEQ multiplex PCR, and TCRdb's table has in-frame clones only and misses some. Among 200,000 to 300,000 clones listed, about 90% were seen once. The V end lost 7 bases, the J end lost 2 bases, and 12 bases lay between the germline ends. The CDR3 covers 13 residues. The germline gives CDR1 MNHEY, CDR2 SVGAGI. The data derive from a study of cytomegalovirus exposure and HLA in healthy donors. General study points: Per published reports, the classifier diagnosed cytomegalovirus status with high specificity and sensitivity. The listing of 150 to 200 TCR beta chains classed them as cytomegalovirus-associated.

The donors were members of the validation cohort comprising over 90 subjects, separate from the roughly 600-subject first cohort. Sequenced material: PBMCs. V usage is TRBV6-5 and J usage is TRBJ2-7; TRBD1 is a possible D gene (6 bases). This clonotype was obtained from a man between 18 and 35 years old in good health and CMV-seropositive. CDR3 sequence: CASTRTEPYEQYF. CDR3 sequence (DNA): TGTGCCAGCACGCGGACAGAGCCCTACGAGCAGTACTTC.